This TCR beta chain was found in a study of CD8+ T cells in alopecia areata. RNA, once extracted, was reverse transcribed into cDNA for use as the sequencing template. The repertoire was sequenced with immunoSEQ multiplex PCR; TCRdb's copy has only in-frame clones and lacks some. The data contain about 280,000 clones, roughly 64% of them singletons. About this clone itself: Its cognate antigen is unknown.

Specified treatment: oral pan-JAK inhibitor, 5-10 mg twice daily. Collection of lesional scalp punch biopsies and peripheral blood was performed in alopecia areata patients. Findings of the study overall: It was lesional scalp, especially alopecia totalis/universalis, that showed higher clonality than normal scalp. Researchers reported that TCR sharing among patients proved less clear than in mice, possibly HLA-linked.

The specimen was CD4+ T cells sorted from blood, collected at week 24, from a patient treated with tofacitinib. The TCR originated in a human donor with alopecia areata.

The CDR3 reads CAWSQGSRGYTF. The CDR3 coding sequence is TGTGCCTGGAGTCAGGGATCTCGCGGCTACACCTTC. The rearrangement uses TRBV30 and TRBJ1-2; tentative D call: TRBD1 (5 bases). From germline, CDR1 is GTSNPN and CDR2 SVGIG (reference sequence). V gave up 2 bases and J gave up 8 bases, with 12 bases separating them. CDR3 length equals 12 residues.